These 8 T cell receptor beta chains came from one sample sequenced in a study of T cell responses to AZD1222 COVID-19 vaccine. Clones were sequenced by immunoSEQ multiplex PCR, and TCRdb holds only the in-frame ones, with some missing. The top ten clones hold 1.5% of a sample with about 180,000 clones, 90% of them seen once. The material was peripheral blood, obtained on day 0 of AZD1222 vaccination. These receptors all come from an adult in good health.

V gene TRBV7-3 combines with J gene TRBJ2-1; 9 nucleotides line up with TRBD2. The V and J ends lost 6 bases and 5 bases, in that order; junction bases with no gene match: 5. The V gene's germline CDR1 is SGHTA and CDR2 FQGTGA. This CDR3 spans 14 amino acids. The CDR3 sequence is CASSLLAGNNEQFF. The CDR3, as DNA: TGTGCCAGCAGTCTACTAGCGGGCAACAATGAGCAGTTCTTC. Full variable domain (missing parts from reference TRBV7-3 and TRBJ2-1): GAGVSQTPSNKVTEKGKYVELRCDPISGHTALYWYRQSLGQGPEFLIYFQGTGAADDSGLPNDRFFAVRPEGSVSTLKIQRTERGDSAVYLCASSLLAGNNEQFFGPGTRLTVL.

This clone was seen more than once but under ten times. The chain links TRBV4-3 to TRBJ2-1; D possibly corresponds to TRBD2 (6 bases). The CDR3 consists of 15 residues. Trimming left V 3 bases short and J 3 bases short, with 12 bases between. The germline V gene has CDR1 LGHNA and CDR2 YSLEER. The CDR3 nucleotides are TGCGCCAGCAGCCAGGGGGACGGGGGCTACAATGAGCAGTTCTTC. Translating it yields CASSQGDGGYNEQFF.

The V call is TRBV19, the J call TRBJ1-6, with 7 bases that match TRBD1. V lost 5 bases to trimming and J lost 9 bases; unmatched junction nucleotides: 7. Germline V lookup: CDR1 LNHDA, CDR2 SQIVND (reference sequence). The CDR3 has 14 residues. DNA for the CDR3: TGTGCCAGTAGTGGAGGAGGACAGGTTTCACCCCTCCACTTT. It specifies CASSGGGQVSPLHF.

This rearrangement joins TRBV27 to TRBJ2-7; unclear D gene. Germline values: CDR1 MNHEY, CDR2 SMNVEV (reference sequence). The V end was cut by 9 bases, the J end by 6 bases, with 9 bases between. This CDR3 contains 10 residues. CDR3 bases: TGTGCCAGTAGAATGGTCGAGCAGTACTTC. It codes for CASRMVEQYF.

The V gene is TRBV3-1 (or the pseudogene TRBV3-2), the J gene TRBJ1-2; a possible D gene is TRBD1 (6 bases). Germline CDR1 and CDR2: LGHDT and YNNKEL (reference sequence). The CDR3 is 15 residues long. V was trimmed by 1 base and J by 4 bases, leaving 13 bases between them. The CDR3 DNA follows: TGTGCCAGCAGCCAAGCTAACGCCAGGGGCTATGGCTACACCTTC. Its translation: CASSQANARGYGYTF.

CDR3 region: CASSFNSGGGQPQHF. CDR3 sequence (DNA): TGTGCCAGCAGCTTTAATTCGGGGGGAGGACAGCCCCAGCATTTT. The J gene is TRBJ1-5, the V gene TRBV7-2, with D possibly TRBD1 on 5 matching bases. This CDR3 has 15 residues. In germline, CDR1 is SGHTA, CDR2 FQGNSA. The V end was cut by 3 bases, the J end by 7 bases, with 16 bases between.

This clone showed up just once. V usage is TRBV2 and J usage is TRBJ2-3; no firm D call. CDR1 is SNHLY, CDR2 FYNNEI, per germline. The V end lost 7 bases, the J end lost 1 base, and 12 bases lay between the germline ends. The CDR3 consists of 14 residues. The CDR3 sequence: CASNAVVRTDTQYF. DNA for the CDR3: TGTGCCAGCAATGCAGTTGTACGCACAGATACGCAGTATTTT. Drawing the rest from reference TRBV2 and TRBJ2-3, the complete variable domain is EPEVTQTPSHQVTQMGQEVILRCVPISNHLYFYWYRQILGQKVEFLVSFYNNEISEKSEIFDDQFSVERPDGSNFTLKIRSTKLEDSAMYFCASNAVVRTDTQYFGPGTRLTVL.

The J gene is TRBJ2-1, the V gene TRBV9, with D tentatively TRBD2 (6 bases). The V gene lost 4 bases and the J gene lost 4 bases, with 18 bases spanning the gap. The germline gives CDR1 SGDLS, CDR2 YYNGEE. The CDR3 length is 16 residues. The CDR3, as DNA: TGTGCCAGCAGCCCCCAGCGGCTAGCGAATTACAATGAGCAGTTCTTC. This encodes CASSPQRLANYNEQFF.